One T cell receptor (beta chain) is described in this entry. Its antigen remains unidentified. No clone much larger than this one lies a single base away; base qualities are absent. This record belongs to a study of OX40 agonist ivuxolimab in advanced cancers. For context, the study as a whole: Ivuxolimab, which targeted the costimulatory receptor OX40 (CD134), was an agonistic, fully human IgG2 monoclonal antibody. Intravenous ivuxolimab was administered to patients every 2 weeks at six dose levels: 0.01, 0.1, 0.3, 1.5, 3 and 10 mg/kg. Of the 50 or so patients in dose escalation, 19 had hepatocellular carcinoma, roughly 15 had melanoma, 9 had renal cell carcinoma and 9 had head and neck cancer. In the dose-escalation cohort, 82.7% of patients were male, and the mean age was approximately 60 years, with a range of roughly 20 to 79. Prior anti-PD-1, anti-PD-L1 or anti-CTLA-4 therapy was permitted, and 40% to 50% of dose-escalation patients had received checkpoint inhibitors. Partial responses occurred in three dose-escalation patients, of whom one had hepatocellular carcinoma and two had cutaneous melanoma. Peripheral TCRbeta sequencing was intended to test whether TCR sequence diversity was altered and clonal T-cell expansion was caused by ivuxolimab. The paper reports the monotherapy dose-escalation portion (N of about 50 patients) of the phase I ivuxolimab trial.

What the authors observed across the whole study: After ivuxolimab, more expanded clones were found on average in CD8+ T cells than in CD4+ T cells. In the 0.1-3.0 mg/kg groups, partial responders had among the lowest normalized peripheral clonal expansion, particularly in CD8+ T cells. Which antigens the clonally expanded peripheral T cells were specific for was not determined. At doses of 0.1 to 3.0 mg/kg, clonal expansion of both CD4+ and CD8+ blood T cells was observed from baseline to week 6. Low levels of normalized T-cell clonal expansion were also seen in some patients who did not respond.

For sequencing of the TCRbeta CDR3 region, genomic DNA was extracted from the sorted cells. TCRbeta CDR3 regions were sequenced using the immunoSEQ Assay. TCRdb holds this immuneACCESS table with in-frame rearrangements only. Some clones are missing; in checked studies, unresolved V genes explain under half, and the rest has no known cause. The sample contains 25,000 to 40,000 clones, 82% of them found a single time. About 20% of the sample rests with the top ten. V is shortened by 2 bases, J by 6 bases, and the region joining them spans 6 bases. Measured from the cysteine to the phenylalanine, the CDR3 is 12 residues long. The kept DNA is CDR3 alone, 36 bases in frame from the first base. The germline V gene sets CDR1 to SGDLS and CDR2 to YYNGEE. Patients with a history of autoimmune disease or receiving systemic immunosuppression were excluded from the trial. Peripheral blood for TCR sequencing was collected from all dose cohorts at baseline, on cycle 4 day 1, and on cycle 7 day 1. Samples came from an open-label, multicenter, first-in-human phase I dose-escalation trial of ivuxolimab. Adults with locally advanced or metastatic melanoma, renal cell, hepatocellular, or head and neck squamous cell carcinoma were enrolled in the trial. Before TCR sequencing, CD4+ T cells and CD8+ T cells were sorted from peripheral blood as separate populations.

The sequence joins TRBV9 to TRBJ2-1, with the D gene call left open. Source: CD4+ or CD8+ T cells sorted from blood, taken in a trial of the OX40 agonist ivuxolimab. The clonotype originates from an adult with an advanced solid tumor such as melanoma, head and neck, liver or kidney cancer. The nucleotide sequence is given as TGTGCCAGCAGCGTCAGTAGCAATGAGCAGTTCTTC. Its product reads: CASSVSSNEQFF.